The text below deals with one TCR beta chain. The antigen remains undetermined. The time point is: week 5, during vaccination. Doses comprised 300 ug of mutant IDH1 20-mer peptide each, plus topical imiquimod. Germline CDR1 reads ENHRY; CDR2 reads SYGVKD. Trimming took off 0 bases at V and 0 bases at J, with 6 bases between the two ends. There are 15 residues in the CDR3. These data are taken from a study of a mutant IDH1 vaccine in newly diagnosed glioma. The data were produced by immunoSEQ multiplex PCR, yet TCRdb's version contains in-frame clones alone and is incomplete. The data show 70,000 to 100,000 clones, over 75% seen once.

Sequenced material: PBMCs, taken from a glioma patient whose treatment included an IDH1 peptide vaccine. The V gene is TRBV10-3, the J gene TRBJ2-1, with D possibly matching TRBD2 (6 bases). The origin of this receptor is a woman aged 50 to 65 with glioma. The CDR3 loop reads CAISESDYSYNEQFF. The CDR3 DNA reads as TGTGCCATCAGTGAGTCGGACTACTCCTACAATGAGCAGTTCTTC.